The clone carrying this TCR beta chain was detected many times. Its antigen is undetermined. The CDR3 loop spans 15 amino acids. Germline assignment: CDR1 SNHLY and CDR2 FYNNEI. Trimming took off 6 bases at V and 1 base at J, with 15 bases between the two ends. This entry belongs to a study of T cells in Graves' hyperthyroidism and ophthalmopathy. General study results and limits: Stable hyperthyroidism and ophthalmopathy were separated using 13 V-J signatures.

Amplified TCR beta CDR3 regions derived from RNA transcripts. Primed by the HTBI set, a first-round RT-PCR was run on the TCR CDR3. Using its own MiXCR run on the multiplex PCR reads, TCRdb lists one record per CDR3 protein. The sample contains 300,000 to 500,000 distinct CDR3 sequences, around 15% of which appear only once. V and J are TRBV2 and TRBJ1-1; D not certain. The TCR sequence derives from a man in his fifties with Graves' ophthalmopathy. The sequenced sample was blood. The CDR3 sequence is CASSLRRAKNTEAFF. In DNA, the CDR3 is TGTGCCAGCAGCCTTCGTCGAGCAAAGAACACTGAAGCTTTCTTT. Combining the CDR3 with reference TRBV2 and TRBJ1-1 gives the whole variable domain EPEVTQTPSHQVTQMGQEVILRCVPISNHLYFYWYRQILGQKVEFLVSFYNNEISEKSEIFDDQFSVERPDGSNFTLKIRSTKLEDSAMYFCASSLRRAKNTEAFFGQGTRLTVV.